A selection of T cell receptor beta chains follows, all from one sample in a study of CD8 T cells in ankylosing spondylitis. TCRdb called the 5' RACE reads again in MiXCR, with one record for every CDR3 protein. The sample has nearly 350,000 distinct CDR3 sequences; roughly 15% are singletons. Sequences were obtained from blood, either unsorted or a sorted T cell fraction (not recorded which). These receptors were obtained from a male donor with ankylosing spondylitis or in good health (not recorded which). CDR3s include the opening cysteine and the closing phenylalanine or tryptophan. D genes are given only for firm matches. Clone size, where shown, is once, few, many, or a class for clones that have expanded.

D | J | V | size | CDR3 | DNA
. | TRBJ2-1 | TRBV24-1 | . | CATSDPPHNEQFF | TGTGCCACCAGTGATCCCCCTCACAATGAGCAGTTCTTC
. | TRBJ1-1 | TRBV12-3/TRBV12-4 | many | CASSLVGNINTEAFF | TGTGCCAGCAGTTTAGTAGGGAACATAAACACTGAAGCTTTCTTT
. | TRBJ1-5 | TRBV27 | few | CASSLYGSHGNQPQHF | TGTGCCAGCAGTTTATATGGCAGCCACGGCAATCAGCCCCAGCATTTT
. | TRBJ1-2 | TRBV12-3/TRBV12-4 | . | CASLAQLGGNYGYTF | TGTGCCAGCCTCGCACAACTGGGAGGAAACTATGGCTACACCTTC
. | TRBJ2-5 | TRBV20-1 | . | CSARVTGADTQYF | TGCAGTGCTAGAGTGACTGGGGCGGACACCCAGTACTTC
. | TRBJ2-7 | TRBV12-3/TRBV12-4 | many | CASSFQGAYEQYF | TGTGCCAGCAGCTTTCAGGGTGCCTACGAGCAGTACTTC
. | TRBJ1-4 | TRBV20-1 | . | CSARQTINEKLFF | TGCAGTGCTAGACAGACAATTAATGAAAAACTGTTTTTT
. | TRBJ2-3 | TRBV20-1 | few | CSASFERGGTDTQYF | TGCAGTGCTAGTTTTGAGAGGGGGGGAACAGATACGCAGTATTTT
. | TRBJ2-2 | TRBV7-2 | few | CASSSPGTGTGELFF | TGTGCCAGCAGCTCCCCGGGCACGGGGACCGGGGAGCTGTTTTTT
. | TRBJ2-7 | TRBV7-2 | . | CASSPGDLRHEQYF | TGTGCCAGCAGCCCGGGGGATCTTCGCCACGAGCAGTACTTC
. | TRBJ2-3 | TRBV9 | . | CASSVAGAAPTDTQYF | TGTGCCAGCAGCGTAGCCGGAGCGGCCCCCACAGATACGCAGTATTTT
. | TRBJ1-1 | TRBV7-9 | few | CASRLDQGQTEAFF | TGTGCCAGCAGGCTAGACCAGGGGCAAACTGAAGCTTTCTTT
TRBD2 | TRBJ2-2 | TRBV5-1 | . | CASGRGSSGSQNTGELFF | TGCGCCAGCGGACGTGGGAGTAGCGGGAGCCAGAACACCGGGGAGCTGTTTTTT
TRBD1 | TRBJ2-7 | TRBV6-5 | few | CASSYRTGYEQYF | TGTGCCAGCAGTTACCGGACAGGGTACGAGCAGTACTTC
TRBD2 | TRBJ2-7 | TRBV14 | few | CASSIHRTSLQGEQYF | TGTGCCAGCAGCATACACCGGACTAGCCTCCAGGGCGAGCAGTACTTC
. | TRBJ2-7 | TRBV6-1 | few | CASSEEIDRSYEQYF | TGTGCCAGCAGTGAAGAGATCGACCGGAGCTACGAGCAGTACTTC
. | TRBJ2-5 | TRBV20-1 | . | CSAPLPVLETQYF | TGCAGTGCCCCCCTGCCGGTCCTAGAGACCCAGTACTTC
. | TRBJ2-6 | TRBV12-3/TRBV12-4 | few | CASSITWGSGANVLTF | TGTGCCAGCAGCATAACCTGGGGCTCTGGGGCCAACGTCCTGACTTTC
. | TRBJ2-3 | TRBV4-1 | . | CATGTPDTDTQYF | TGCGCCACTGGGACTCCCGACACAGATACGCAGTATTTT
TRBD1 | TRBJ1-4 | TRBV5-1 | . | CASSSDRGREKLFF | TGCGCCAGCAGCTCGGACAGGGGGCGTGAAAAACTGTTTTTT
. | TRBJ2-1 | TRBV18 | . | CASSPRQGLDNEQFF | TGTGCCAGCTCACCTCGACAGGGACTAGACAATGAGCAGTTCTTC
. | TRBJ2-1 | TRBV4-1 | . | CASSQAWYSYNEQFF | TGCGCCAGCAGCCAAGCTTGGTACTCCTACAATGAGCAGTTCTTC
. | TRBJ2-7 | TRBV12-3/TRBV12-4 | few | CASSFGRGSYEQYF | TGTGCCAGCAGTTTCGGGCGGGGCTCCTACGAGCAGTACTTC
TRBD2 | TRBJ2-3 | TRBV20-1 | few | CSASPRSGRGVGDTQYF | TGCAGTGCTAGTCCCCGTAGCGGGCGGGGAGTCGGGGATACGCAGTATTTT
. | TRBJ1-1 | TRBV5-1 | few | CASSLDGGNAEAFF | TGCGCCAGCAGCTTGGATGGGGGAAATGCTGAAGCTTTCTTT
. | TRBJ1-4 | TRBV6-1 | . | CASKSGGLGEKLFF | TGTGCCAGCAAGTCGGGAGGGTTAGGTGAAAAACTGTTTTTT
. | TRBJ1-1 | TRBV3-1 | . | CASSPLTENTEAFF | TGTGCCAGCAGCCCCCTGACCGAGAACACTGAAGCTTTCTTT
. | TRBJ1-1 | TRBV11-2 | . | CASSFNWADNTEAFF | TGTGCCAGCAGCTTTAATTGGGCAGACAACACTGAAGCTTTCTTT
. | TRBJ2-1 | TRBV10-2 | . | CASSRNGYNEQFF | TGCGCCAGCAGTAGGAACGGCTACAATGAGCAGTTCTTC
. | TRBJ2-2 | TRBV7-7 | . | CASSESATNTGELFF | TGTGCCAGCAGCGAGTCAGCTACGAACACCGGGGAGCTGTTTTTT
. | TRBJ2-7 | TRBV20-1 | few | CSARVVGSYEQYF | TGCAGTGCTAGAGTAGTGGGGTCCTACGAGCAGTACTTC